What follows are 23 T cell receptor beta chains derived from one specimen sequenced in a study of cytomegalovirus exposure and HLA in healthy donors. PCR amplification relied on 60 Vbeta primers (plus 13 Jbeta primers). TCRdb's table, derived via immunoSEQ multiplex PCR, lists solely in-frame clones and lacks some. Seen here are roughly 120,000 clones, approximately 69% observed once, and the top ten hold approximately 10%. What was sequenced was PBMCs. These receptors all come from a woman aged 45 to 65 in good health and CMV-seropositive.

This chain connects TRBV7-2 to TRBJ1-1, with unresolved D. V dropped 2 bases and J dropped 1 base, with 11 bases sitting between them. Germline V gives CDR1 SGHTA, CDR2 FQGNSA. CDR3 size: 15 residues. The CDR3 protein is CASSLPLGGNTEAFF. CDR3 bases: TGTGCCAGCAGCTTACCCCTCGGTGGGAACACTGAAGCTTTCTTT.

The rearrangement uses TRBV18 and TRBJ2-5; TRBD2 aligns across 7 bases. V lost 4 bases to trimming and J lost 5 bases; unmatched junction nucleotides: 4. The CDR3 is 13 residues long. Germline-derived CDR1 and CDR2 are KGHSH and LQKENI. The CDR3 sequence is CASSLDGRETQYF. CDR3 coding DNA: TGTGCCAGCTCACTTGACGGGAGGGAGACCCAGTACTTC.

The DNA of the CDR3 is TGTGCCAGCCCAGGACAGCTCTACGAGCAGTACTTC. It codes for CASPGQLYEQYF. The chain combines TRBV2 with TRBJ2-7; a possible D gene is TRBD1 (6 bases). The germline CDR1 and CDR2 sequences are SNHLY and FYNNEI. This CDR3 is built from 12 residues. Deletions cut 8 bases from V and 3 bases from J, with 11 bases between. Together with reference TRBV2 and TRBJ2-7, the CDR3 gives the full variable domain: EPEVTQTPSHQVTQMGQEVILRCVPISNHLYFYWYRQILGQKVEFLVSFYNNEISEKSEIFDDQFSVERPDGSNFTLKIRSTKLEDSAMYFCASPGQLYEQYFGPGTRLTVT.

On this clone: A read error may account for a junction end that differs from germline. The rearrangement uses TRBV6-1 and TRBJ1-2; no definite D call. The CDR3 is 11 residues long. The germline V gene has CDR1 MNHNS and CDR2 SASEGT. DNA of the CDR3: TGTGCCAGCGAGGGCACCGGGATCTCGATCTTC. Protein product: CASEGTGISIF.

V gene TRBV25-1 combines with J gene TRBJ2-1; 10 bases map to TRBD1. Germline assignment: CDR1 MGHDK and CDR2 SYGVNS. The CDR3 is made up of 16 amino acids. Germline trimming cut 7 bases from V and 1 base from J; bases unmatched to any gene: 7. The CDR3 bases are TGTGCCAGCAAGTCCGACAGGGGGCAATCCTACAATGAGCAGTTCTTC. Encoded protein: CASKSDRGQSYNEQFF.

Only a few counts were recorded for this clone. This chain connects TRBV5-4 to TRBJ1-4, with TRBD1 matching over 7 bases. Germline V CDR1 and CDR2: SGHNT, YYREEE (reference sequence). The CDR3 is 16 amino acids. Trimming removed 3 bases from V and 6 bases from J; junction bases left unmatched: 11. The CDR3 sequence: CASSYGTEYSDEKLFF. The CDR3 DNA reads TGTGCCAGCAGCTATGGGACAGAATACTCGGATGAAAAACTGTTTTTT.

V gene TRBV19 combines with J gene TRBJ2-5, with TRBD2 as a possible D gene (6 bases). The CDR3 covers 14 residues. Germline CDR1 reads LNHDA; CDR2 reads SQIVND (reference sequence). Trimming cost V 6 bases and J 5 bases, with 16 bases left between them. CDR3 sequence (DNA): TGTGCCAGTAGAACGAGCCATGGGAGGGAGACCCAGTACTTC. This codes for CASRTSHGRETQYF.

This clone has a handful of counts. J is TRBJ1-1 and V is TRBV19; the D is unclear. The CDR3 totals 14 residues. V was cut by 5 bases and J by 3 bases, with 13 bases left in between. Germline loops: CDR1 LNHDA, CDR2 SQIVND (reference sequence). The CDR3 reads CASSALDRDTEAFF. CDR3 DNA: TGTGCCAGTAGTGCACTAGACCGCGACACTGAAGCTTTCTTT. The complete variable domain, with remaining parts taken from reference TRBV19 and TRBJ1-1, reads DGGITQSPKYLFRKEGQNVTLSCEQNLNHDAMYWYRQDPGQGLRLIYYSQIVNDFQKGDIAEGYSVSREKKESFPLTVTSAQKNPTAFYLCASSALDRDTEAFFGQGTRLTVV.

The rearrangement joins TRBV18 to TRBJ2-1, with 13 positions matching TRBD2. Germline assignment: CDR1 KGHSH and CDR2 LQKENI. With V trimmed by 0 bases and J by 6 bases, 2 bases remained unmatched. The CDR3 consists of 16 residues. CDR3 coding DNA: TGTGCCAGCTCACCACCGGGGACTAGCGGGATCAATGAGCAGTTCTTC. Translation: CASSPPGTSGINEQFF.

V and J are TRBV4-3 and TRBJ1-2; D is possibly TRBD1 (6 bases). The CDR3 runs to 13 residues. The V and J ends lost 4 bases and 6 bases respectively, with 12 bases between them. Germline V gene sequence: CDR1 LGHNA, CDR2 YSLEER. CDR3 nucleotide sequence: TGCGCCAGCAGCCGGAGAGCAGGGGATGGCTACACCTTC. It encodes CASSRRAGDGYTF.

The DNA for the CDR3 is TGTGCCAGCAGCGACACAGACAATCAGCCCCAGCATTTT. Translated, it gives CASSDTDNQPQHF. The chain links TRBV7-2 to TRBJ1-5; D is ambiguous. This CDR3 is 13 amino acids long. In germline, CDR1 is SGHTA, CDR2 FQGNSA. Trimming stripped 5 bases from V and 3 bases from J, with 8 bases between.

V usage is TRBV18 and J usage is TRBJ1-2; 11 nucleotides agree with TRBD1. Germline CDR1 KGHSH, CDR2 LQKENI. V lost 1 base to trimming and J lost 7 bases; unmatched junction nucleotides: 14. The CDR3 covers 18 residues. The CDR3 reads CASSPQVTTGQGATGYTF. The DNA of the CDR3 is TGTGCCAGCTCACCACAAGTGACTACCGGACAGGGGGCTACTGGCTACACCTTC.

The genes are TRBV19 and TRBJ1-5, with D perhaps TRBD1 (5 bases). V gave up 5 bases and J gave up 1 base, with 12 bases separating them. CDR1 and CDR2 (germline): LNHDA, SQIVND (reference sequence). There are 15 residues in the CDR3. CDR3 bases: TGTGCCAGTAGTCCAGCCGACAGAAGCAATCAGCCCCAGCATTTT. Translating it yields CASSPADRSNQPQHF.

The V call is TRBV18, the J call TRBJ1-5, with TRBD1 matching 11 bases. The CDR3 loop spans 19 amino acids. With 3 bases clipped from V and 2 bases from J, the junction kept 12 bases outside the gene matches. CDR1 is KGHSH and CDR2 is LQKENI in the germline V gene. The DNA of the CDR3 is TGTGCCAGCTCACCGATTGGGACAGGGGGGCCTTTGGGCAATCAGCCCCAGCATTTT. Protein product: CASSPIGTGGPLGNQPQHF.

V and J are TRBV13 and TRBJ1-4; D is possibly TRBD1 (5 bases). V was cut by 5 bases and J by 0 bases, with 13 bases left in between. CDR1 PRHDT and CDR2 FYEKMQ come from the germline V gene (reference sequence). The CDR3 has 16 residues. The DNA of the CDR3 is TGTGCCAGCAGCACCCGACAGATCGCAACTAATGAAAAACTGTTTTTT. Translated: CASSTRQIATNEKLFF.

This chain joins TRBV19 and TRBJ2-6; 12 positions match TRBD1. Germline V gene lookup returns CDR1 LNHDA and CDR2 SQIVND (reference sequence). The CDR3 consists of 16 residues. The junction had 7 bases not matched to a gene; V was cut back by 11 bases and J by 2 bases. CDR3 in DNA: TGTGCCGCAGACGGGACAGGGGGCGCTGGGGCCAACGTCCTGACTTTC. Translated: CAADGTGGAGANVLTF.

The rearrangement uses TRBV5-1 and TRBJ2-1; D may be TRBD1 (6 bases). V was clipped by 2 bases and J by 10 bases, with 10 bases between them. Germline CDR1 and CDR2: SGHRS and YFSETQ. This CDR3 contains 12 residues. The DNA of the CDR3 is TGCGCCAGCAGCTTACAGGGTGGCGAGCAGTTCTTC. Protein sequence: CASSLQGGEQFF.

This clone was picked up a small number of times. This chain uses TRBV6-6 with TRBJ2-7, with D maybe TRBD1 (5 bases). The V end was cut by 0 bases, the J end by 4 bases, with 10 bases between. This CDR3 comprises 14 residues. Germline-derived CDR1 and CDR2 are MNHNY and SVGAGI (reference sequence). The CDR3 loop reads CASSYSSGSYEQYF. The CDR3, as DNA: TGTGCCAGCAGTTACTCGTCAGGGTCTTACGAGCAGTACTTC.

The V and J genes are TRBV7-9 and TRBJ2-1; D gene uncertain. CDR1 SEHNR and CDR2 FQNEAQ come from the germline V gene (reference sequence). The CDR3 consists of 11 residues. V was clipped by 4 bases and J by 8 bases, with 6 bases between them. The CDR3 reads CASSSLYEQFF. The CDR3, as DNA: TGTGCCAGCAGCTCTTTATATGAGCAGTTCTTC.

This clone was seen a handful of times. The CDR3 loop reads CASSPMPNSVSETQYF. DNA of the CDR3: TGTGCCAGCTCACCCATGCCTAATAGCGTTTCAGAGACCCAGTACTTC. The chain uses TRBV18 and TRBJ2-5; D perhaps matches TRBD2 (5 bases). The CDR3 covers 16 residues. From germline, CDR1 is KGHSH and CDR2 LQKENI. The V and J ends lost 3 bases and 4 bases respectively, with 18 bases between them.

This clone was found once. The V call is TRBV27, the J call TRBJ1-1; D uncertain. There are 16 residues in the CDR3. V was trimmed by 4 bases and J by 4 bases, leaving 19 bases between them. In germline, CDR1 is MNHEY, CDR2 SMNVEV (reference sequence). The CDR3 protein is CASSYIGHTGGTEAFF. The CDR3 DNA follows: TGTGCCAGCAGTTATATAGGGCACACCGGAGGCACTGAAGCTTTCTTT.

The rearrangement links TRBV5-1 to TRBJ2-1, with D maybe TRBD2 (5 bases). V was cut by 3 bases and J by 8 bases, with 12 bases left in between. CDR1 SGHRS and CDR2 YFSETQ come from the germline V gene. The CDR3 totals 13 residues. CDR3 in amino acids: CASSSGLFDEQFF. CDR3 DNA sequence: TGCGCCAGCAGCTCTGGACTGTTCGATGAGCAGTTCTTC.

The chain recombines TRBV6-5 with TRBJ1-1; possibly TRBD1 for D (6 bases). The CDR3 length is 16 residues. Germline-derived CDR1 and CDR2 are MNHEY and SVGAGI. V shed 2 bases and J shed 4 bases, with 17 bases lying between them. The CDR3 nucleotides are TGTGCCAGCAGTTACGACGGGACATCTGAGTTCACTGAAGCTTTCTTT. It is translated as CASSYDGTSEFTEAFF.